One T cell receptor (beta chain) is described in this entry. The data were taken from a study of patients and donors after allogeneic stem cell transplantation. In germline, CDR1 is DFQATT, CDR2 SNEGSKA (reference sequence). Trimming took 3 bases from V and 8 from J, leaving 10 bases between them. The CDR3 is 12 residues long. TCRdb reprocessed the RT-PCR reads with MiXCR, giving one entry per CDR3 protein. The repertoire includes approximately 160,000 distinct CDR3 sequences, approximately 31% of them detected once, and approximately 3% sits in the top ten. V usage is TRBV20-1 and J usage is TRBJ1-4; no clear D. The origin of this receptor is a human donor who was either an allogeneic HSCT recipient or a stem cell or donor lymphocyte infusion donor (not recorded which). It is not recorded whose cells these are; they may come from a transplant donor. What was sequenced was blood, either unsorted or a sorted T cell fraction (not recorded which). The DNA for the CDR3 is TGCAGTGCTAGCCCCGCGGGGGAAAAACTGTTTTTT. It encodes CSASPAGEKLFF.